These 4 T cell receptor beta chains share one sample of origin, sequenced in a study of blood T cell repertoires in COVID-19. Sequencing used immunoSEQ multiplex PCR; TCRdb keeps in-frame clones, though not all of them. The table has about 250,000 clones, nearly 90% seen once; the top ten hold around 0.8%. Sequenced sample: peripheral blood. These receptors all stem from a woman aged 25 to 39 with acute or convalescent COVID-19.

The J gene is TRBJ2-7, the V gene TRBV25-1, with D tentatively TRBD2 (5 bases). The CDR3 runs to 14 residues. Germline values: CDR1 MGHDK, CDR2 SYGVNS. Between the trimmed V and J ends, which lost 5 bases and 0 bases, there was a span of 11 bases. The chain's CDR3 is CASSSDSRSYEQYF. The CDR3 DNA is TGTGCCAGCAGTTCGGACTCCCGCTCCTACGAGCAGTACTTC.

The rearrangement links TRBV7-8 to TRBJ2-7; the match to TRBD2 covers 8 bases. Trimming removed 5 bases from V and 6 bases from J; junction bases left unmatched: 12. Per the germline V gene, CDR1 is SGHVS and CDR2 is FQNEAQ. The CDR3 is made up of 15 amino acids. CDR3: CASSPLPAGVGEQYF. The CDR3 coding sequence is TGTGCCAGCAGCCCTCTACCAGCGGGAGTTGGCGAGCAGTACTTC.

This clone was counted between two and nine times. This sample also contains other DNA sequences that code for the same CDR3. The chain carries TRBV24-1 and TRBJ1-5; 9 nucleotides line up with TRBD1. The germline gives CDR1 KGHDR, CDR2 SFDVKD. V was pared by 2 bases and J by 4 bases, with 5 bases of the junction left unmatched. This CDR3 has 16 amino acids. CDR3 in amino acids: CATSDSGQGRNQPQHF. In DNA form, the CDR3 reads TGTGCCACCAGTGATTCGGGACAGGGTAGGAATCAGCCCCAGCATTTT.

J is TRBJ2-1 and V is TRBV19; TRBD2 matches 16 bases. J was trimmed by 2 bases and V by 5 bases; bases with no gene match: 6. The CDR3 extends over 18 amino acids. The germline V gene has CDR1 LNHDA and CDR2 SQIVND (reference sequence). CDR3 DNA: TGTGCCAGTAGTGCGGGACTAGCGGGAGGGCGCCCCTACAATGAGCAGTTCTTC. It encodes CASSAGLAGGRPYNEQFF.